The 30 T cell receptor beta chains in this list originate from one sample, sequenced in a study of PD-L1 blockade in urothelial cancer. Time point defined: pretreatment peripheral blood. The protocol was immunoSEQ multiplex PCR, while the TCRdb copy is restricted to in-frame clones and leaves out a portion. The sample has 35,000 to 40,000 clones, around four fifths seen once. The material was PBMCs, obtained around atezolizumab (anti-PD-L1) treatment. The origin of the receptors is an elderly man with urothelial cancer.

This clone was seen a single time. V gene TRBV18 combines with J gene TRBJ1-1; 8 bases align to TRBD1. This CDR3 contains 16 residues. In germline, CDR1 is KGHSH, CDR2 LQKENI. V lost 4 bases, J lost 2 bases, and 9 bases stayed unmatched. The DNA of the CDR3 is TGTGCCAGCTCACTAGGCTATACAGGGGGAAACACTGAAGCTTTCTTT. The encoded protein is CASSLGYTGGNTEAFF. Drawing the rest from reference TRBV18 and TRBJ1-1, the complete variable domain is NAGVMQNPRHLVRRRGQEARLRCSPMKGHSHVYWYRQLPEEGLKFMVYLQKENIIDESGMPKERFSAEFPKEGPSILRIQQVVRGDSAAYFCASSLGYTGGNTEAFFGQGTRLTVV.

CDR3 amino acids: CASSLGDRNQETQYF. The CDR3 bases are TGTGCCAGCAGTTTGGGGGACAGGAACCAAGAGACCCAGTACTTC. V is TRBV28 and J is TRBJ2-5; 8 nucleotides agree with TRBD1. The V and J ends lost 3 bases and 0 bases, in that order; junction bases with no gene match: 3. Germline V gene sequence: CDR1 MDHEN, CDR2 SYDVKM. The CDR3 spans 15 residues. Full variable domain (rest looked up from reference TRBV28 and TRBJ2-5): DVKVTQSSRYLVKRTGEKVFLECVQDMDHENMFWYRQDPGLGLRLIYFSYDVKMKEKGDIPEGYSVSREKKERFSLILESASTNQTSMYLCASSLGDRNQETQYFGPGTRLLVL.

The rearrangement joins TRBV6-1 to TRBJ2-3; 9 positions agree with TRBD2. Unmatched junction bases numbered 8, after V lost 6 bases and J lost 7 bases. The CDR3 contains 14 residues. Germline V lookup: CDR1 MNHNS, CDR2 SASEGT. The CDR3 nucleotides are TGTGCCAGCAGGGATAGCGGGAGCGTATATACGCAGTATTTT. Translating gives CASRDSGSVYTQYF.

The gene calls are TRBV5-6 and TRBJ2-2, with 9 bases fitting TRBD1. The germline V gene encodes CDR1 SGHDT and CDR2 YYEEEE. The CDR3 contains 15 residues. The trim removed 4 bases at V and 6 bases at J, leaving 7 bases unmatched. The CDR3 bases are TGTGCCAGCAGCGGGGGGACAGGGAGACCCGGGGAGCTGTTTTTT. It is translated as CASSGGTGRPGELFF.

The chain links TRBV7-2 to TRBJ2-1; 14 nucleotides align to TRBD2. V gave up 5 bases and J gave up 8 bases; unmatched junction bases: 8. CDR1 SGHTA and CDR2 FQGNSA come from the germline V gene. This CDR3 has 16 residues. The CDR3 DNA reads as TGTGCCAGCAGCCCAAGACTAGCGGGAGGGAAGGATGAGCAGTTCTTC. It specifies CASSPRLAGGKDEQFF.

This rearrangement joins TRBV18 to TRBJ2-7; TRBD2 agrees at 14 bases. The germline CDR1 and CDR2 sequences are KGHSH and LQKENI. The CDR3 is 18 amino acids. V shed 6 bases and J 0 bases; nucleotides not matched to a gene: 10. For the CDR3, the DNA is TGTGCCAGCTCGCGCCATGGGACTAGCGGGAGCCGCTCCTACGAGCAGTACTTC. Its translation is CASSRHGTSGSRSYEQYF.

This chain joins TRBV19 and TRBJ1-5; a weak D match, TRBD1 (5 bases). The CDR3 is made up of 17 amino acids. CDR1 is LNHDA, CDR2 SQIVND, per germline (reference sequence). The V gene lost 2 bases and the J gene lost 0 bases, with 14 bases spanning the gap. The CDR3 reads CASSINGLGVSNQPQHF. The CDR3 DNA follows: TGTGCCAGTAGTATAAATGGGTTAGGGGTTAGCAATCAGCCCCAGCATTTT.

The chain has TRBV18 and TRBJ2-7; tentative D call: TRBD1 (5 bases). CDR1 and CDR2 from the germline V gene are KGHSH and LQKENI. Trimming removed 6 bases at V and 0 bases at J, with 15 bases between. The CDR3 contains 15 residues. The CDR3 nucleotides are TGTGCCAGCTCCTCCGACTCTGACAGCTCCTACGAGCAGTACTTC. This gives the protein CASSSDSDSSYEQYF.

This chain uses TRBV29-1 with TRBJ2-7, with 8 bases fitting TRBD2. CDR1 is SQVTM and CDR2 is ANQGSEA in the germline V gene. Trimming at V came to 4 bases and at J to 0 bases, leaving 2 bases not matched to a gene. The CDR3 has 13 residues. CDR3 in amino acids: CSVGSGNSYEQYF. The CDR3 DNA follows: TGCAGCGTTGGTAGCGGGAACTCCTACGAGCAGTACTTC.

The chain carries TRBV11-2 and TRBJ2-1; TRBD2 aligns across 8 bases. Germline assignment: CDR1 SGHAT and CDR2 FQNNGV. CDR3 size: 18 residues. V lost 1 base to trimming and J lost 3 bases; unmatched junction nucleotides: 11. This chain's CDR3 is CASSLGGGAGEFYNEQFF. CDR3 in DNA: TGTGCCAGCAGCTTAGGAGGGGGAGCGGGAGAATTCTACAATGAGCAGTTCTTC.

This clone was seen more than once but under ten times. The chain combines TRBV7-9 with TRBJ1-5; 10 nucleotides line up with TRBD1. CDR3 length equals 17 residues. V gave up 1 base and J gave up 6 bases; unmatched junction bases: 9. From germline, CDR1 is SEHNR and CDR2 FQNEAQ (reference sequence). CDR3 DNA sequence: TGTGCCAGCAGCTTAGACGACAGGGGGCCCCGCAGTCAGCCCCAGCATTTT. It is translated as CASSLDDRGPRSQPQHF. The entire variable domain, with the rest obtained from reference TRBV7-9 and TRBJ1-5, is as follows: DTGVSQNPRHKITKRGQNVTFRCDPISEHNRLYWYRQTLGQGPEFLTYFQNEAQLEKSRLLSDRFSAERPKGSFSTLEIQRTEQGDSAMYLCASSLDDRGPRSQPQHFGDGTRLSIL.

The chain carries TRBV9 and TRBJ2-7, with TRBD2 matching over 15 bases. The V gene end was trimmed by 3 bases and the J gene end by 4 bases; junction bases not matched to a gene: 5. The CDR3 consists of 16 residues. The germline gives CDR1 SGDLS, CDR2 YYNGEE. The CDR3 bases are TGTGCCAGCAGCGCGGGACTAGCGGGAGGAGGGTACGAGCAGTACTTC. This sequence encodes CASSAGLAGGGYEQYF.

J is TRBJ2-3 and V is TRBV6-1, with TRBD2 matching 11 bases. The germline V gene has CDR1 MNHNS and CDR2 SASEGT. V was pared by 9 bases and J by 2 bases, with 4 bases of the junction left unmatched. CDR3 size: 14 residues. In nucleotides, the CDR3 is TGTGCCAGTAGACTAGCGGGATTCACAGATACGCAGTATTTT. Translating gives CASRLAGFTDTQYF.

The chain links TRBV7-2 to TRBJ2-3; perhaps TRBD2 as D (5 bases). Looked up from germline, CDR1 is SGHTA and CDR2 is FQGNSA. There are 15 residues in the CDR3. V gave up 4 bases and J gave up 2 bases, with 13 bases separating them. The CDR3 DNA sequence: TGTGCCAGCAGCTCCTCCGGCGGGTACACAGATACGCAGTATTTT. It is translated as CASSSSGGYTDTQYF.

Only a few counts were recorded for this clone. The CDR3 region has the DNA TGTGCCAGCAGCCAAGCGGACACTGAAGCTTTCTTT. Its translation is CASSQADTEAFF. The chain carries TRBV4-2 and TRBJ1-1; D is undetermined. Trimming removed 1 base at V and 3 bases at J, with 3 bases between. The CDR3 extends over 12 amino acids. CDR1 and CDR2 (germline): LGHNA, YNFKEQ.

V and J are TRBV27 and TRBJ2-7, with 12 bases lining up with TRBD2. V lost 6 bases to trimming and J lost 7 bases; unmatched junction nucleotides: 7. Per the germline V gene, CDR1 is MNHEY and CDR2 is SMNVEV (reference sequence). CDR3 length: 14 amino acids. CDR3 amino acids: CASSSTSGRGEQYF. As DNA, the CDR3 is TGTGCCAGCAGCTCGACTAGCGGGAGAGGAGAGCAGTACTTC.

The CDR3 loop is CSAPLYNEQFF. The CDR3 coding sequence is TGCAGTGCTCCACTCTACAATGAGCAGTTCTTC. The V gene is TRBV20-1, the J gene TRBJ2-1; D gene uncertain. The germline V gene has CDR1 DFQATT and CDR2 SNEGSKA (reference sequence). The CDR3 runs to 11 residues. V dropped 5 bases and J dropped 3 bases, with 5 bases sitting between them.

This clone has more than one count but fewer than ten. The chain links TRBV10-2 to TRBJ2-3; D call uncertain. Trimming cost V 6 bases and J 0 bases, with 13 bases left between them. This CDR3 is built from 15 residues. The germline CDR1 and CDR2 sequences are WSHSY and SAAADI. CDR3 nucleotide sequence: TGCGCCAGCAGCCAACTTTTACCTAGCACAGATACGCAGTATTTT. Translating it yields CASSQLLPSTDTQYF.

By its share, this clone is medium-sized. The rearrangement uses TRBV27 and TRBJ1-2; TRBD1 is a possible D gene (6 bases). This CDR3 has 13 amino acids. Germline V gene sequence: CDR1 MNHEY, CDR2 SMNVEV (reference sequence). Trimming removed 5 bases from V and 3 bases from J, with 10 bases in between. The CDR3 loop is CASSAGGHYGYTF. CDR3 nucleotides: TGTGCCAGCAGTGCGGGGGGCCACTATGGCTACACCTTC.

This chain uses TRBV9 with TRBJ2-7; D is unclear. This CDR3 is 13 amino acids long. The V gene's germline CDR1 is SGDLS and CDR2 YYNGEE. Trimming removed 0 bases from V and 7 bases from J, with 11 bases in between. The DNA for the CDR3 is TGTGCCAGCAGCGTAGAGTTAGTGAGTGAGCAGTACTTC. Its translation is CASSVELVSEQYF.

The genes are TRBV6-1 and TRBJ2-3; 10 nucleotides agree with TRBD1. This CDR3 spans 13 amino acids. The trim removed 10 bases at V and 5 bases at J, leaving 6 bases unmatched. Germline V gene sequence: CDR1 MNHNS, CDR2 SASEGT. The CDR3 here is CANRQGAGDTQYF. The CDR3 bases are TGTGCCAACAGACAGGGGGCGGGAGATACGCAGTATTTT.

The chain recombines TRBV29-1 with TRBJ1-2; 11 bases match TRBD1. Germline-derived CDR1 and CDR2 are SQVTM and ANQGSEA. CDR3 length equals 15 residues. V dropped 6 bases and J dropped 5; count of bases not matched to a gene: 11. CDR3 amino acids: CSVLIAGQGDYGYTF. CDR3 sequence (DNA): TGCAGCGTCCTAATTGCGGGACAGGGGGATTATGGCTACACCTTC.

This clone was picked up a small number of times. This chain uses TRBV18 with TRBJ2-7; 8 bases fit TRBD2. The CDR3 runs to 14 residues. The V and J ends lost 3 bases and 8 bases, in that order; junction bases with no gene match: 9. Germline CDR1 reads KGHSH; CDR2 reads LQKENI. The CDR3 DNA is TGTGCCAGCTCACCTGGGACTGGCGGGGGGAAGCAGTACTTC. Translated, it gives CASSPGTGGGKQYF.

This clone has only a few counts. The rearrangement joins TRBV19 to TRBJ2-7; TRBD1 matches 9 bases. The CDR3 has 14 residues. The V segment lost 5 bases and the J segment 3 bases; nucleotides outside the gene matches: 5. Germline V gene sequence: CDR1 LNHDA, CDR2 SQIVND (reference sequence). CDR3 loop: CASSRRQGGYEQYF. For the CDR3, the DNA is TGTGCCAGTAGTCGACGACAGGGGGGCTACGAGCAGTACTTC.

This chain connects TRBV28 to TRBJ2-7; 7 bases agree with TRBD1. V lost 2 bases and J lost 3; bases outside the gene matches: 4. The CDR3 loop spans 14 amino acids. Looked up from germline, CDR1 is MDHEN and CDR2 is SYDVKM. The CDR3 DNA is TGTGCCAGCAGTTTAGGGACAGTCTACTACGAGCAGTACTTC. Protein product: CASSLGTVYYEQYF.

The J gene is TRBJ2-1, the V gene TRBV19; 7 bases map to TRBD2. V shed 4 bases, J shed 7 bases, and the junction held 10 bases outside the gene matches. The germline V gene has CDR1 LNHDA and CDR2 SQIVND (reference sequence). This CDR3 comprises 15 residues. CDR3 amino acids: CASSNEGRAWNEQFF. CDR3 sequence (DNA): TGTGCCAGTAGTAACGAAGGGAGGGCCTGGAATGAGCAGTTCTTC. The whole variable domain, filled in from reference TRBV19 and TRBJ2-1, reads DGGITQSPKYLFRKEGQNVTLSCEQNLNHDAMYWYRQDPGQGLRLIYYSQIVNDFQKGDIAEGYSVSREKKESFPLTVTSAQKNPTAFYLCASSNEGRAWNEQFFGPGTRLTVL.

The chain joins TRBV7-2 to TRBJ1-2; D not certain. The V end was cut by 2 bases, the J end by 4 bases, with 5 bases between. The germline gives CDR1 SGHTA, CDR2 FQGNSA. This CDR3 is built from 12 residues. CDR3 in amino acids: CASSLYSYGYTF. CDR3 in DNA: TGTGCCAGCAGCTTATACAGCTATGGCTACACCTTC.

V and J are TRBV19 and TRBJ1-5; 7 bases map to TRBD1. The germline V gene encodes CDR1 LNHDA and CDR2 SQIVND (reference sequence). The ends lost 3 bases at V and 6 bases at J; junction bases unmatched: 11. The CDR3 spans 16 residues. CDR3 sequence reads: CASSIRQGSFGQPQHF. The DNA of the CDR3 is TGTGCCAGTAGTATCCGACAGGGAAGTTTCGGTCAGCCCCAGCATTTT.

The chain recombines TRBV10-2 with TRBJ2-7, with TRBD2 identical over 7 bases. The V gene's germline CDR1 is WSHSY and CDR2 SAAADI. The CDR3 sequence is 16 residues long. Trimming at V came to 4 bases and at J to 5 bases, leaving 14 bases not matched to a gene. The CDR3 protein is CASSAPRGSGVHEQYF. The CDR3 DNA reads TGCGCCAGCAGTGCCCCCAGAGGGAGCGGGGTCCACGAGCAGTACTTC.

The V and J genes are TRBV21-1 and TRBJ1-5. TRBV21-1 is reported as a pseudogene. This CDR3 has 18 residues. The CDR3 nucleotides read TGTGCCAGCAGCCTTAGCTGGCGGGGGCGCGATAACAATCAGCCCCAGCATTTT. This codes for CASSLSWRGRDNNQPQHF.